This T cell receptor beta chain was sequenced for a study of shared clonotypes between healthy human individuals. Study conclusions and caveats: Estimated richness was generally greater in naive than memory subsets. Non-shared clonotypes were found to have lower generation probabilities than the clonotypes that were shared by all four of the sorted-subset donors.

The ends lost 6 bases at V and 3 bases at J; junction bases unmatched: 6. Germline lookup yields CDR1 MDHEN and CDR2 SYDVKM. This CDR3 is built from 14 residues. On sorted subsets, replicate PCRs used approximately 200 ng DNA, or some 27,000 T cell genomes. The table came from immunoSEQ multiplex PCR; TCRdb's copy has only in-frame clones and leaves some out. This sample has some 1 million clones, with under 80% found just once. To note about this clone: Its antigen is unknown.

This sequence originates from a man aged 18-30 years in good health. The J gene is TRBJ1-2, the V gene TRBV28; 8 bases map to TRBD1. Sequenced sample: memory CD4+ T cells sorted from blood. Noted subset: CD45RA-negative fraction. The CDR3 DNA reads TGTGCCAGCAGGAGTCAGGGGGCTGACTATGGCTACACCTTC. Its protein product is CASRSQGADYGYTF.